The 5 T cell receptor beta chains given below trace back to one sample, sequenced in a study of shared clonotypes between healthy human individuals (dated by TCRdb to between 2020 and 2021). The library relied on the immunoSEQ multiplex PCR assay. TCRdb re-hosts the immuneACCESS table, in-frame sequences only. Its copies lack some clones; in the studies checked, an unresolved V gene accounts for under half of them, and the cause for the rest is not known. This sample lists approximately 1,000,000 clones; 70% to 80% were detected once. The leading ten clones occupy approximately 0.5% of the sample. The sequencing sample was made of memory CD4+ T cells from PBMCs. In light of the paper, this sample's cell subset or site label describes: CD45RA-negative fraction. The receptors derive from a man aged 18 to 29 in good health. Some clones in this sample may be carry-over from other donors' samples.

This clone was recorded only once. The V and J genes are TRBV5-6 and TRBJ1-5, with D tentatively TRBD1 (5 bases). The length of the CDR3 is 16 residues. From germline, CDR1 is SGHDT and CDR2 YYEEEE. V was cut by 0 bases and J by 0 bases, with 10 bases left in between. CDR3 residues: CASSLERGISNQPQHF. The CDR3, as DNA: TGTGCCAGCAGCTTGGAGCGGGGGATTAGCAATCAGCCCCAGCATTTT.

The V gene is TRBV19, the J gene TRBJ2-3; maybe TRBD2 (6 bases). The germline gives CDR1 LNHDA, CDR2 SQIVND (reference sequence). This CDR3 spans 15 amino acids. Trimming took 5 bases from V and 6 from J, leaving 18 bases between them. The CDR3 nucleotides are TGTGCCAGTAGTTCCGGGCGCGGGAAATCGGATACGCAGTATTTT. It specifies CASSSGRGKSDTQYF.

The gene calls are TRBV11-2 and TRBJ2-2; 11 bases map to TRBD2. The CDR3 is 15 amino acids. CDR1 and CDR2 (germline): SGHAT, FQNNGV. V shed 3 bases and J 5 bases; nucleotides not matched to a gene: 2. DNA for the CDR3: TGTGCCAGCAGCTTGGGACTAGCGGTTACCGGGGAGCTGTTTTTT. Translating gives CASSLGLAVTGELFF.

The chain uses TRBV29-1 and TRBJ2-5, with TRBD2 matching over 9 bases. Near its end, the DNA agrees better with TRBJ2-7, so the J call may be wrong. The CDR3 extends over 14 amino acids. The germline V gene has CDR1 SQVTM and CDR2 ANQGSEA. CDR3 sequence reads: CSVVGSGSSYEQYF. DNA for the CDR3: TGCAGCGTTGTTGGTAGCGGGAGTTCCTACGAGCAGTACTTC.

CDR3 amino acids: CASSFEDRHNQPQHF. Written as DNA, the CDR3 is TGTGCCAGTAGTTTCGAGGACAGACACAATCAGCCCCAGCATTTT. This rearrangement joins TRBV19 to TRBJ1-5; the D gene is possibly TRBD1 (6 bases). This CDR3 is built from 15 residues. V was clipped by 5 bases and J by 3 bases, with 14 bases between them. The germline V gene encodes CDR1 LNHDA and CDR2 SQIVND (reference sequence).